This TCR beta chain was observed in a study of blood T cell repertoires in COVID-19. Study-level information: Spain, Italy and the United States supplied samples that represented acute and convalescent COVID-19. In each case, the material was cDNA or gDNA derived from T cells, B-cell-depleted T cells, or PBMCs.

The CDR3 is 13 amino acids. The V gene's germline CDR1 is MDHEN and CDR2 SYDVKM. Trimming cost V 3 bases and J 1 base, with 4 bases left between them. Profiled with immunoSEQ multiplex PCR; TCRdb holds only in-frame clones, not every one. The sample has approximately 86,000 clones, about 85% seen once. This clone came up once. The same CDR3 arises from other DNA sequences in this sample as well. The V gene is TRBV28, the J gene TRBJ1-5; D ambiguous. Sequences were obtained from peripheral blood. The clonotype comes from a man between 50 and 59 years old with acute or convalescent COVID-19. In nucleotides, the CDR3 is TGTGCCAGCAGTTTGTTAAGCAATCAGCCCCAGCATTTT. It yields the protein CASSLLSNQPQHF.